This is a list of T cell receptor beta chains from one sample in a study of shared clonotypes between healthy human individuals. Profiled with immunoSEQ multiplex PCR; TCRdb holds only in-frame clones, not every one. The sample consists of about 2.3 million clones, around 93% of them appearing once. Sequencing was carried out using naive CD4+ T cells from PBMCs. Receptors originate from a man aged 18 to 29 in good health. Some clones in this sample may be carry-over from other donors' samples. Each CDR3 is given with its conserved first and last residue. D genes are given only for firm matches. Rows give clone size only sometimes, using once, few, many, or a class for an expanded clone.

CDR3nt: TGTGCCAGCAGCTCCCCAGGAGACACTGAAGCTTTCTTT; CDR3aa: CASSSPGDTEAFF; j_gene: TRBJ1-1; abundance: -; v_gene: TRBV7-9; d_gene: -
CDR3nt: TGTGCCAGCAGCTTAAGTCGGGCGAACAATGAGCAGTTCTTC; CDR3aa: CASSLSRANNEQFF; j_gene: TRBJ2-1; abundance: -; v_gene: TRBV7-3; d_gene: -
CDR3nt: TGTGCCAGCAGACCGACAGCACCCTACGAGCAGTACTTC; CDR3aa: CASRPTAPYEQYF; j_gene: TRBJ2-7; abundance: -; v_gene: TRBV28; d_gene: -
CDR3nt: TGCAGCGTTGGGGGGGACCTCTACACCTTC; CDR3aa: CSVGGDLYTF; j_gene: TRBJ1-2; abundance: -; v_gene: TRBV29-1; d_gene: -
CDR3nt: TGCGCCAGCAGCCGTGGGCTAGCGGACTTAGGCGAGCAGTACTTC; CDR3aa: CASSRGLADLGEQYF; j_gene: TRBJ2-7; abundance: -; v_gene: TRBV5-1; d_gene: TRBD2
CDR3nt: TGTGCCAGCAGCCCACTTTGGGGCCACGAGCAGTACTTC; CDR3aa: CASSPLWGHEQYF; j_gene: TRBJ2-7; abundance: once; v_gene: TRBV7-6; d_gene: -
CDR3nt: TGTGCCAGCAGGCTGCGGACCACAGATACGCAGTATTTT; CDR3aa: CASRLRTTDTQYF; j_gene: TRBJ2-3; abundance: -; v_gene: TRBV7-9; d_gene: -
CDR3nt: TGTGCCAGTAGTAGCGACAGGTTTAACTATGGCTACACCTTC; CDR3aa: CASSSDRFNYGYTF; j_gene: TRBJ1-2; abundance: -; v_gene: TRBV19; d_gene: -
CDR3nt: TGTGCCAGCAACGAACCATTTAGGGGGACTGAAGCTTTCTTT; CDR3aa: CASNEPFRGTEAFF; j_gene: TRBJ1-1; abundance: -; v_gene: TRBV28; d_gene: -
CDR3nt: TGTGCCAGCAGCTTACTTTTCCGTCGGTTCCCCTCCACAGATACGCAGTATTTT; CDR3aa: CASSLLFRRFPSTDTQYF; j_gene: TRBJ2-3; abundance: once; v_gene: TRBV13; d_gene: -
CDR3nt: TGTGCCAGCAGCATCAGGGAGTCGGGCGAGCAGTACTTC; CDR3aa: CASSIRESGEQYF; j_gene: TRBJ2-7; abundance: -; v_gene: TRBV2; d_gene: -
CDR3nt: TGTGCCAGCAGCTTTGGGGCAGGAAAAAAACTGTTTTTT; CDR3aa: CASSFGAGKKLFF; j_gene: TRBJ1-4; abundance: once; v_gene: TRBV5-6; d_gene: -
CDR3nt: TGTGCCAGCAGCTTGGATACAGGGGCCTATGGCTACACCTTC; CDR3aa: CASSLDTGAYGYTF; j_gene: TRBJ1-2; abundance: -; v_gene: TRBV5-4; d_gene: TRBD1
CDR3nt: TGTGCCAGCAGCTTACTGCAAGGGGATGGCTACACCTTC; CDR3aa: CASSLLQGDGYTF; j_gene: TRBJ1-2; abundance: -; v_gene: TRBV7-9; d_gene: -
CDR3nt: TGTGCCAGCAGCCTCGCCCACAACGAGCAGTACTTC; CDR3aa: CASSLAHNEQYF; j_gene: TRBJ2-7; abundance: -; v_gene: TRBV11-3; d_gene: -
CDR3nt: TGTGCCAGCAGCTTAAGGCCGGGAACGGACTACGAGCAGTACTTC; CDR3aa: CASSLRPGTDYEQYF; j_gene: TRBJ2-7; abundance: -; v_gene: TRBV7-3; d_gene: -
CDR3nt: TGTGCCAGCAGCTTAACGGGGACTGGAAACACCATATATTTT; CDR3aa: CASSLTGTGNTIYF; j_gene: TRBJ1-3; abundance: few; v_gene: TRBV7-3; d_gene: -
CDR3nt: TGTGCCAGCAGCTTCACCGTGACTAGCGGCCCGATTCAGTACTTC; CDR3aa: CASSFTVTSGPIQYF; j_gene: TRBJ2-4; abundance: once; v_gene: TRBV7-2; d_gene: TRBD2
CDR3nt: TGCGCCAGCAGCTTTTCGGGGGGCGATGGAAACACCATATATTTT; CDR3aa: CASSFSGGDGNTIYF; j_gene: TRBJ1-3; abundance: -; v_gene: TRBV5-1; d_gene: -
CDR3nt: TGCGCCAGCAGACTTTATGTGGGGGATAATGAAGCTTTCTTT; CDR3aa: CASRLYVGDNEAFF; j_gene: TRBJ1-1; abundance: -; v_gene: TRBV5-1; d_gene: -
CDR3nt: TGTGCCTCCGGGGTCAATCAGCCCCAGCATTTT; CDR3aa: CASGVNQPQHF; j_gene: TRBJ1-5; abundance: -; v_gene: TRBV28; d_gene: -
CDR3nt: TGTGCCAGCAGCCGGGCCGGGGCAGGGGCCTCCTACGAGCAGTACTTC; CDR3aa: CASSRAGAGASYEQYF; j_gene: TRBJ2-7; abundance: -; v_gene: TRBV11-2; d_gene: -
CDR3nt: TGTGCCAGCAGTTTAGTAGGGGGACAGGGATCAAACTACGAGCAGTACTTC; CDR3aa: CASSLVGGQGSNYEQYF; j_gene: TRBJ2-7; abundance: -; v_gene: TRBV28; d_gene: TRBD1
CDR3nt: TGTGCCAGCAGTTTGGCGACAGGGATAAATGAAAAACTGTTTTTT; CDR3aa: CASSLATGINEKLFF; j_gene: TRBJ1-4; abundance: -; v_gene: TRBV28; d_gene: TRBD1
CDR3nt: TGTGCCAGCATCAAAACGACAGGGTCAGGGGATACGCAGTATTTT; CDR3aa: CASIKTTGSGDTQYF; j_gene: TRBJ2-3; abundance: -; v_gene: TRBV5-5; d_gene: TRBD1
CDR3nt: TGTGCCAGCTCACCATCGGCAGGGGGTGAAAAACTGTTTTTT; CDR3aa: CASSPSAGGEKLFF; j_gene: TRBJ1-4; abundance: -; v_gene: TRBV18; d_gene: TRBD1
CDR3nt: TGCAGCGTCCCCGGACAGGTTACCTACAATGAGCAGTTCTTC; CDR3aa: CSVPGQVTYNEQFF; j_gene: TRBJ2-1; abundance: -; v_gene: TRBV29-1; d_gene: TRBD1
CDR3nt: TGCGCCAGCAGCCAAGATCGAGGGCTCAATCAGCCCCAGCATTTT; CDR3aa: CASSQDRGLNQPQHF; j_gene: TRBJ1-5; abundance: -; v_gene: TRBV4-1; d_gene: -
CDR3nt: TGTGCCAGCAGTTACAAGTGGACATTGACCTCCTACGAGCAGTACTTC; CDR3aa: CASSYKWTLTSYEQYF; j_gene: TRBJ2-7; abundance: -; v_gene: TRBV28; d_gene: -
CDR3nt: TGTGCCAGCAGCCGGTGGGGGGATTGGGACACTGAAGCTTTCTTT; CDR3aa: CASSRWGDWDTEAFF; j_gene: TRBJ1-1; abundance: few; v_gene: TRBV14; d_gene: -
CDR3nt: TGCGCCAGCAGCCCGCCCCCGCGACGCGAGCAGTTCTTC; CDR3aa: CASSPPPRREQFF; j_gene: TRBJ2-1; abundance: -; v_gene: TRBV5-1; d_gene: -
CDR3nt: TGTGCCAGCAGCTTAGACGTCAGGGCCTACGAGCAGTACTTC; CDR3aa: CASSLDVRAYEQYF; j_gene: TRBJ2-7; abundance: -; v_gene: TRBV11-2; d_gene: -
CDR3nt: TGTGCCAGCAGCCGACTAGGGTCTTACAATGAGCAGTTCTTC; CDR3aa: CASSRLGSYNEQFF; j_gene: TRBJ2-1; abundance: -; v_gene: TRBV7-9; d_gene: -
CDR3nt: TGTGCCAGCAGTTCCTCCGGGACTAGCGGAGATACGCAGTATTTT; CDR3aa: CASSSSGTSGDTQYF; j_gene: TRBJ2-3; abundance: -; v_gene: TRBV28; d_gene: TRBD2
CDR3nt: TGTGCCTCTCGGTTTAGAAGCGGATCCTACGAGCAGTACTTC; CDR3aa: CASRFRSGSYEQYF; j_gene: TRBJ2-7; abundance: -; v_gene: TRBV28; d_gene: -
CDR3nt: TGTGCCAGCAGTTTATATTCCCCAGCGGGAAGGCAGTATTTT; CDR3aa: CASSLYSPAGRQYF; j_gene: TRBJ2-3; abundance: -; v_gene: TRBV28; d_gene: TRBD2
CDR3nt: TGCGCCAGCAGTGAGTCGTTGCAGGGCAGGGAGACCCAGTACTTC; CDR3aa: CASSESLQGRETQYF; j_gene: TRBJ2-5; abundance: -; v_gene: TRBV10-2; d_gene: -
CDR3nt: TGTGCCAGCTCACCAGGGACTCTAGCGGGAATTAAAGATACGCAGTATTTT; CDR3aa: CASSPGTLAGIKDTQYF; j_gene: TRBJ2-3; abundance: -; v_gene: TRBV18; d_gene: TRBD2
CDR3nt: TGTGCCATCAGTTTCGGACTAGCGGGCACCAGCTCCTACAATGAGCAGTTCTTC; CDR3aa: CAISFGLAGTSSYNEQFF; j_gene: TRBJ2-1; abundance: -; v_gene: TRBV10-3; d_gene: TRBD2
CDR3nt: TGTGCCAGCAAGGGGTTTGAAAACATTCAGTACTTC; CDR3aa: CASKGFENIQYF; j_gene: TRBJ2-4; abundance: -; v_gene: TRBV28; d_gene: -
CDR3nt: TGTGCCAGCAGTTTTTCGACAGGGGCCCCAGATACGCAGTATTTT; CDR3aa: CASSFSTGAPDTQYF; j_gene: TRBJ2-3; abundance: -; v_gene: TRBV28; d_gene: TRBD1
CDR3nt: TGTGCCAGCAGACTTCGTTGGACAGGGTTCGAAAAACTGTTTTTT; CDR3aa: CASRLRWTGFEKLFF; j_gene: TRBJ1-4; abundance: -; v_gene: TRBV27; d_gene: TRBD1
CDR3nt: TGTGCCACCAGCAGAGTCGGTCAGGGCTATGGCTACACCTTC; CDR3aa: CATSRVGQGYGYTF; j_gene: TRBJ1-2; abundance: -; v_gene: TRBV15; d_gene: -
CDR3nt: TGCGCCAGCAGCTTGGCCGGCGTCAGAGATAATTCACCCCTCCACTTT; CDR3aa: CASSLAGVRDNSPLHF; j_gene: TRBJ1-6; abundance: -; v_gene: TRBV5-1; d_gene: -
CDR3nt: TGTGCCAGCACCACCCGGGGTAGCGGGGAAAAACTGTTTTTT; CDR3aa: CASTTRGSGEKLFF; j_gene: TRBJ1-4; abundance: -; v_gene: TRBV27; d_gene: -
CDR3nt: TGCAGTGGTCGGGGAAAGGGTGAAGCTTTCTTT; CDR3aa: CSGRGKGEAFF; j_gene: TRBJ1-1; abundance: -; v_gene: TRBV20-1; d_gene: -
CDR3nt: TGTGCCAGCAGCTTAGGGGCAGTATGGGGAAAAGATACGCAGTATTTT; CDR3aa: CASSLGAVWGKDTQYF; j_gene: TRBJ2-3; abundance: -; v_gene: TRBV7-9; d_gene: -
CDR3nt: TGTGCCAGCAGCTACACCCGGGAGGTAGAGCAGTTCTTC; CDR3aa: CASSYTREVEQFF; j_gene: TRBJ2-1; abundance: -; v_gene: TRBV6-6; d_gene: TRBD2
CDR3nt: TGTGCCAGCAGTGCAGGGAGTACGAATTCACCCCTCCACTTT; CDR3aa: CASSAGSTNSPLHF; j_gene: TRBJ1-6; abundance: once; v_gene: TRBV25-1; d_gene: -
CDR3nt: TGTGCCAGCAGTTCTTCCGGACTAGCGGAAGAGACCCAGTACTTC; CDR3aa: CASSSSGLAEETQYF; j_gene: TRBJ2-5; abundance: -; v_gene: TRBV28; d_gene: TRBD2
CDR3nt: TGCGCCAGCAGCTTAGGACTAGCGGGGAACTACGAGCAGTACTTC; CDR3aa: CASSLGLAGNYEQYF; j_gene: TRBJ2-7; abundance: -; v_gene: TRBV5-1; d_gene: TRBD2
CDR3nt: TGTGCCAGCTCACCAATCGCAGGGGCGGGCACTGAAGCTTTCTTT; CDR3aa: CASSPIAGAGTEAFF; j_gene: TRBJ1-1; abundance: once; v_gene: TRBV18; d_gene: -
CDR3nt: TGTGCCACCGCAACCGGGACTAGTTCAGATACGCAGTATTTT; CDR3aa: CATATGTSSDTQYF; j_gene: TRBJ2-3; abundance: -; v_gene: TRBV19; d_gene: TRBD2
CDR3nt: TGTGCCAGCAGTCAGACGGGACTCAGTACGCAGTATTTT; CDR3aa: CASSQTGLSTQYF; j_gene: TRBJ2-3; abundance: -; v_gene: TRBV7-6; d_gene: -
CDR3nt: TGTGCCAGCAGCTTTACGACCGACCGCTACACCTTC; CDR3aa: CASSFTTDRYTF; j_gene: TRBJ1-2; abundance: once; v_gene: TRBV5-8; d_gene: -
CDR3nt: TGTGCCAGCAGCAAAGAAGTTGGGGGCGCAGATACGCAGTATTTT; CDR3aa: CASSKEVGGADTQYF; j_gene: TRBJ2-3; abundance: -; v_gene: TRBV7-9; d_gene: -
CDR3nt: TGTGCCAGCGGGGGCTCCTACGAGCAGTACTTC; CDR3aa: CASGGSYEQYF; j_gene: TRBJ2-7; abundance: -; v_gene: TRBV27; d_gene: -